A single sample gave rise to the 12 T cell receptor beta chains below, sequenced in a study of regulatory T cells in long-lasting Graves disease. Described time point: newly diagnosed GD, antithyroid drugs for less than 3 months. Researchers made the TCR library from RNA that was extracted from PBMCs. Libraries of TCR beta came from iRepertoire HTBI primers plus Arm-PCR of CDR3 regions. A single record per CDR3 protein comes from TCRdb applying MiXCR to the multiplex PCR reads. The data show hundreds of thousands of distinct CDR3 sequences, approximately 16% seen once. These data also formed part of another study, on T cells in Graves' hyperthyroidism and ophthalmopathy.

Source: peripheral blood mononuclear cells (PBMCs), taken at new diagnosis, from a patient treated with antithyroid drugs. The receptors stem from a woman aged 35 to 59 with Graves disease.

V gene TRBV27 combines with J gene TRBJ1-2; D gene uncertain. Trimming took off 0 bases at V and 8 bases at J, with 13 bases between the two ends. The V gene's germline CDR1 is MNHEY and CDR2 SMNVEV (reference sequence). CDR3 length: 14 amino acids. CDR3 in DNA: TGTGCCAGCAGTTTATCAGGGAGCGTCGTCGGCTACACCTTC. Its translation is CASSLSGSVVGYTF.

This clonotype was detected a few times. The gene calls are TRBV28 and TRBJ1-3; D unclear. Trimming shortened V by 3 bases and J by 8 bases, and 8 bases separated the two germline ends. The CDR3 consists of 12 residues. The V gene's germline CDR1 is MDHEN and CDR2 SYDVKM. The CDR3 spells CASSFVRDTIYF. The CDR3 DNA sequence: TGTGCCAGCAGTTTTGTTAGGGACACCATATATTTT.

This clonotype was counted many times. J is TRBJ1-6 and V is TRBV7-8; TRBD1 is a possible D gene (6 bases). This CDR3 comprises 14 residues. CDR1 and CDR2 from the germline V gene are SGHVS and FQNEAQ. Trimming shortened V by 3 bases and J by 7 bases, and 10 bases separated the two germline ends. CDR3 in DNA: TGTGCCAGCAGCTTGAACAGGGCCAATTCACCCCTCCACTTT. It codes for CASSLNRANSPLHF.

This chain connects TRBV6-1 to TRBJ1-5; the D gene is possibly TRBD1 (6 bases). The CDR3 has 15 amino acids. V was pared by 5 bases and J by 0 bases, with 11 bases between. Germline CDR1 is MNHNS and CDR2 is SASEGT. The DNA for the CDR3 is TGTGCCAGCAGTAAGGACAGAAGTAGCAATCAGCCCCAGCATTTT. Its protein product is CASSKDRSSNQPQHF.

There are a few counts of this clonotype. The chain recombines TRBV20-1 with TRBJ1-6; D call uncertain. Deletions cut 0 bases from V and 7 bases from J, with 16 bases between. The CDR3 extends over 16 amino acids. CDR1 and CDR2 from the germline V gene are DFQATT and SNEGSKA (reference sequence). In nucleotides, the CDR3 is TGCAGTGCTAGAGATCCGATCGGCGGACGGAATTCACCCCTCCACTTT. It encodes CSARDPIGGRNSPLHF.

This clonotype turned up a few times. The chain has TRBV20-1 and TRBJ1-2, with D possibly TRBD1 on 5 matching bases. Germline V lookup: CDR1 DFQATT, CDR2 SNEGSKA (reference sequence). This CDR3 is 10 amino acids long. The V end was cut by 7 bases, the J end by 6 bases, with 9 bases between. The CDR3 region is CSVGTHGYTF. Here the CDR3 DNA reads TGCAGTGTCGGGACTCATGGCTACACCTTC.

In this sample, this clonotype turned up many times. This chain links TRBV2 with TRBJ1-2; 7 bases agree with TRBD1. Per germline, CDR1 SNHLY and CDR2 FYNNEI. The junction had 4 bases not matched to a gene; V was cut back by 2 bases and J by 7 bases. The CDR3 covers 13 residues. CDR3 sequence reads: CASSEIPGGGYTF. The CDR3 DNA is TGTGCCAGCAGTGAAATACCAGGGGGTGGCTACACCTTC.

The chain links TRBV7-9 to TRBJ1-4; possibly TRBD1 for D (5 bases). This CDR3 comprises 14 residues. Germline CDR1 SEHNR, CDR2 FQNEAQ (reference sequence). V gave up 5 bases and J gave up 6 bases, with 13 bases separating them. Here the CDR3 reads CASSRGPGDEKLFF. CDR3 bases: TGTGCCAGCAGCCGGGGACCGGGCGATGAAAAACTGTTTTTT.

This clonotype was seen once. CDR3 in DNA: TGTGCCAGCAGCTTAGTGGGGGGGCTGATATCCTACGAGCAGTACTTC. The encoded protein is CASSLVGGLISYEQYF. The chain joins TRBV7-9 to TRBJ2-7, with TRBD2 as a possible D gene (7 bases). CDR3 length: 16 residues. Germline V CDR1 and CDR2: SEHNR, FQNEAQ (reference sequence). V lost 1 base and J lost 1, with 14 bases in between. Full variable domain (missing parts from reference TRBV7-9 and TRBJ2-7): DTGVSQNPRHKITKRGQNVTFRCDPISEHNRLYWYRQTLGQGPEFLTYFQNEAQLEKSRLLSDRFSAERPKGSFSTLEIQRTEQGDSAMYLCASSLVGGLISYEQYFGPGTRLTVT.

This clonotype has a count of ten or more. As DNA, the CDR3 is TGTGCCAGCAGTTTCCTCCTTCTACCGGACAGCCAGTACTACAATGAGCAGTTCTTC. It codes for CASSFLLLPDSQYYNEQFF. This chain uses TRBV6-5 with TRBJ2-1, with a possible D match to TRBD1 (6 bases). V lost 4 bases, J lost 3 bases, and 25 bases lay in between. The CDR3 consists of 19 residues. Germline V gene sequence: CDR1 MNHEY, CDR2 SVGAGI.

V usage is TRBV12-5 and J usage is TRBJ2-2, with 7 bases that match TRBD1. The length of the CDR3 is 16 residues. Trimming took 6 bases from V and 5 from J; bases not matched to a gene: 12. Germline loops: CDR1 LGHNT, CDR2 FRNRAP. The CDR3 spells CASGPTKDRVTGELFF. CDR3 nucleotide sequence: TGTGCTAGTGGCCCCACCAAAGACAGGGTTACCGGGGAGCTGTTTTTT.

The rearrangement uses TRBV6-1 and TRBJ2-7; 10 bases are a match to TRBD1. V shed 6 bases and J 7 bases; nucleotides not matched to a gene: 6. CDR1 MNHNS and CDR2 SASEGT come from the germline V gene. The CDR3 length is 13 residues. CDR3 sequence reads: CASRLWTGGEQYF. CDR3 nucleotides: TGTGCCAGCAGACTATGGACAGGGGGAGAGCAGTACTTC.